The rows below give T cell receptor beta chains drawn from one sample of a study of blood T cell repertoires in COVID-19. Measured with immunoSEQ multiplex PCR; TCRdb has only the in-frame clones, and not every one. The top ten clones hold 2.5% to 3% of a sample with hundreds of thousands of clones, 80% to 90% of them seen once. The sample was PBMCs or T cells enriched from blood (not recorded which). All receptors derive from a woman aged 25 to 39 with acute COVID-19. The CDR3 runs from the conserved cysteine through the conserved F or W. The order of the fields is J gene, D gene, V gene, clone size, CDR3 protein, CDR3 DNA. A D gene is named only where the DNA matches it firmly. Some rows mark clone size as missing; the rest say once, few, many or name a class of expanded clone.

j_gene: TRBJ2-3; d_gene: TRBD2; v_gene: TRBV7-9; abundance: -; CDR3aa: CASSPQAGGTDTQYF; CDR3nt: TGTGCCAGCAGCCCCCAAGCGGGGGGGACAGATACGCAGTATTTT
j_gene: TRBJ1-2; d_gene: TRBD1; v_gene: TRBV19; abundance: -; CDR3aa: CASWGQVGGYTF; CDR3nt: TGTGCCAGTTGGGGACAGGTCGGAGGCTACACCTTC
j_gene: TRBJ2-7; d_gene: -; v_gene: TRBV19; abundance: once; CDR3aa: CASSGVVGGEQYF; CDR3nt: TGTGCCAGTAGTGGAGTCGTCGGAGGTGAGCAGTACTTC
j_gene: TRBJ1-6; d_gene: -; v_gene: TRBV19; abundance: -; CDR3aa: CASSIDLGTFNSPLHF; CDR3nt: TGTGCCAGTAGTATAGATCTGGGGACATTCAATTCACCCCTCCACTTT
j_gene: TRBJ2-7; d_gene: TRBD1; v_gene: TRBV4-2; abundance: -; CDR3aa: CASSQGVGTGGSYEQYF; CDR3nt: TGTGCCAGCAGCCAAGGAGTAGGGACAGGGGGCTCCTACGAGCAGTACTTC
j_gene: TRBJ2-5; d_gene: -; v_gene: TRBV7-9; abundance: -; CDR3aa: CASSLGAAAQETQYF; CDR3nt: TGTGCCAGCAGCTTAGGTGCGGCAGCCCAAGAGACCCAGTACTTC
j_gene: TRBJ1-6; d_gene: TRBD1; v_gene: TRBV30; abundance: -; CDR3aa: CAWSGQGLNNSPLHF; CDR3nt: TGTGCCTGGAGTGGACAGGGGCTAAATAATTCACCCCTCCACTTT
j_gene: TRBJ1-6; d_gene: -; v_gene: TRBV10-3; abundance: -; CDR3aa: CAISEPRASYNSPLHF; CDR3nt: TGTGCCATCAGTGAACCCAGGGCCTCCTATAATTCACCCCTCCACTTT
j_gene: TRBJ1-1; d_gene: -; v_gene: TRBV12-3/TRBV12-4; abundance: few; CDR3aa: CATQMGRGSEAFF; CDR3nt: TGTGCCACCCAGATGGGGAGGGGGTCGGAAGCTTTCTTT
j_gene: TRBJ1-3; d_gene: -; v_gene: TRBV6-1; abundance: -; CDR3aa: CASSEAHSGAGNTIYF; CDR3nt: TGTGCCAGCAGTGAAGCGCATTCAGGGGCGGGAAACACCATATATTTT
j_gene: TRBJ1-1; d_gene: TRBD1; v_gene: TRBV29-1; abundance: -; CDR3aa: CSVDRTGGSEAFF; CDR3nt: TGCAGCGTTGATAGGACAGGGGGCTCCGAAGCTTTCTTT
j_gene: TRBJ2-2; d_gene: -; v_gene: TRBV14; abundance: -; CDR3aa: CASSQEAGANTGELFF; CDR3nt: TGTGCCAGCAGCCAAGAAGCGGGCGCGAACACCGGGGAGCTGTTTTTT
j_gene: TRBJ2-1; d_gene: -; v_gene: TRBV7-9; abundance: -; CDR3aa: CASSPDTNEQFF; CDR3nt: TGTGCCAGCAGCCCGGACACGAATGAGCAGTTCTTC
j_gene: TRBJ2-3; d_gene: TRBD2; v_gene: TRBV9; abundance: medium-sized; CDR3aa: CASSEGLAGGQDTQYF; CDR3nt: TGTGCCAGCAGCGAGGGACTAGCGGGGGGGCAGGATACGCAGTATTTT
j_gene: TRBJ1-1; d_gene: TRBD1; v_gene: TRBV27; abundance: -; CDR3aa: CASSSGQGVGTEAFF; CDR3nt: TGTGCCAGCAGTTCGGGACAGGGGGTGGGCACTGAAGCTTTCTTT
j_gene: TRBJ1-1; d_gene: -; v_gene: TRBV12-3/TRBV12-4; abundance: -; CDR3aa: CASSLASGLEAFF; CDR3nt: TGTGCCAGCAGTTTAGCGTCCGGACTTGAAGCTTTCTTT
j_gene: TRBJ2-5; d_gene: -; v_gene: TRBV5-1; abundance: -; CDR3aa: CASSLEALGMEVETQYF; CDR3nt: TGCGCCAGCAGCTTGGAAGCTCTGGGGATGGAGGTTGAGACCCAGTACTTC
j_gene: TRBJ2-5; d_gene: TRBD1; v_gene: TRBV6-6; abundance: -; CDR3aa: CASSATLGQRKETQYF; CDR3nt: TGTGCCAGCAGCGCTACCCTGGGACAGCGAAAAGAGACCCAGTACTTC
j_gene: TRBJ1-2; d_gene: -; v_gene: TRBV6-5; abundance: -; CDR3aa: CASSYGPGESYGYTF; CDR3nt: TGTGCCAGCAGTTACGGGCCTGGCGAGTCCTATGGCTACACCTTC
j_gene: TRBJ1-1; d_gene: -; v_gene: TRBV5-1; abundance: -; CDR3aa: CASSLGDYFYLDTEAFF; CDR3nt: TGCGCCAGCAGCTTGGGGGACTATTTCTACTTGGACACTGAAGCTTTCTTT
j_gene: TRBJ2-1; d_gene: -; v_gene: TRBV5-5; abundance: -; CDR3aa: CASSRDSYNEQFF; CDR3nt: TGTGCCAGCAGTCGTGACAGCTACAATGAGCAGTTCTTC
j_gene: TRBJ1-4; d_gene: -; v_gene: TRBV25-1; abundance: few; CDR3aa: CASSVGRGATNEKLFF; CDR3nt: TGTGCCAGCAGTGTAGGTCGCGGGGCAACTAATGAAAAACTGTTTTTT
j_gene: TRBJ1-2; d_gene: TRBD1; v_gene: TRBV7-9; abundance: -; CDR3aa: CASSIRPGQFREDTF; CDR3nt: TGTGCCAGCAGCATACGTCCGGGACAGTTTAGAGAGGACACCTTC
j_gene: TRBJ1-5; d_gene: -; v_gene: TRBV27; abundance: once; CDR3aa: CASSLSAGVNQPQHF; CDR3nt: TGTGCCAGCAGTTTATCGGCAGGGGTTAATCAGCCCCAGCATTTT
j_gene: TRBJ2-7; d_gene: -; v_gene: TRBV29-1; abundance: few; CDR3aa: CSVGEGGGLEYF; CDR3nt: TGCAGCGTTGGGGAAGGAGGTGGACTGGAGTACTTC
j_gene: TRBJ1-6; d_gene: -; v_gene: TRBV7-2; abundance: -; CDR3aa: CASSLNRVNSPLHF; CDR3nt: TGTGCCAGCAGCTTAAACAGAGTTAATTCACCCCTCCACTTT
j_gene: TRBJ1-4; d_gene: -; v_gene: TRBV5-5; abundance: -; CDR3aa: CASSLSPRWAANEKLFF; CDR3nt: TGTGCCAGCAGCTTATCCCCTCGGTGGGCCGCTAATGAAAAACTGTTTTTT
j_gene: TRBJ1-1; d_gene: TRBD1; v_gene: TRBV29-1; abundance: -; CDR3aa: CSARTGGYRNTEAFF; CDR3nt: TGCAGCGCCCGGACAGGGGGTTATCGGAACACTGAAGCTTTCTTT
j_gene: TRBJ2-1; d_gene: -; v_gene: TRBV19; abundance: -; CDR3aa: CASSIGGGPYNEQFF; CDR3nt: TGTGCCAGTAGTATTGGGGGGGGCCCCTACAATGAGCAGTTCTTC
j_gene: TRBJ2-7; d_gene: -; v_gene: TRBV10-3; abundance: few; CDR3aa: CAISRGTITAYEQYF; CDR3nt: TGTGCCATCAGCCGGGGTACCATCACAGCGTACGAGCAGTACTTC
j_gene: TRBJ1-2; d_gene: TRBD1; v_gene: TRBV27; abundance: -; CDR3aa: CASSGQGRGYTF; CDR3nt: TGTGCCAGCAGTGGACAGGGCCGAGGCTACACCTTC
j_gene: TRBJ1-5; d_gene: -; v_gene: TRBV28; abundance: -; CDR3aa: CASSGRGMSNQPQHF; CDR3nt: TGTGCCAGCAGTGGGCGGGGCATGAGCAATCAGCCCCAGCATTTT
j_gene: TRBJ1-2; d_gene: TRBD1; v_gene: TRBV7-9; abundance: -; CDR3aa: CASSFYKGQDHYGYTF; CDR3nt: TGTGCCAGCAGCTTTTATAAGGGACAGGACCACTATGGCTACACCTTC
j_gene: TRBJ1-1; d_gene: -; v_gene: TRBV5-6; abundance: -; CDR3aa: CASSFPPGQGNTEAFF; CDR3nt: TGTGCCAGCAGCTTTCCCCCCGGACAAGGGAACACTGAAGCTTTCTTT
j_gene: TRBJ1-1; d_gene: TRBD1; v_gene: TRBV15; abundance: once; CDR3aa: CATSRDLGTGAEAFF; CDR3nt: TGTGCCACCAGCAGAGATCTGGGGACAGGGGCTGAAGCTTTCTTT
j_gene: TRBJ1-5; d_gene: -; v_gene: TRBV4-3; abundance: -; CDR3aa: CASSQDSGQGGQPQHF; CDR3nt: TGCGCCAGCAGCCAAGATTCGGGGCAGGGAGGGCAGCCCCAGCATTTT
j_gene: TRBJ1-6; d_gene: -; v_gene: TRBV18; abundance: -; CDR3aa: CASSPLSGGQMSPLHF; CDR3nt: TGTGCCAGCTCACCCCTCTCGGGGGGGCAGATGTCACCCCTCCACTTT
j_gene: TRBJ2-6; d_gene: TRBD2; v_gene: TRBV19; abundance: -; CDR3aa: CASCPGGWTGANVLTF; CDR3nt: TGTGCCAGTTGTCCGGGGGGGTGGACTGGGGCCAACGTCCTGACTTTC
j_gene: TRBJ1-1; d_gene: -; v_gene: TRBV10-1; abundance: -; CDR3aa: CASQKLVNTEAFF; CDR3nt: TGCGCCAGCCAAAAACTGGTGAACACTGAAGCTTTCTTT
j_gene: TRBJ1-1; d_gene: -; v_gene: TRBV10-2; abundance: -; CDR3aa: CASSETGWNTEAFF; CDR3nt: TGCGCCAGCAGTGAGACAGGATGGAACACTGAAGCTTTCTTT
j_gene: TRBJ1-1; d_gene: TRBD1; v_gene: TRBV19; abundance: few; CDR3aa: CASKGQGSEAFF; CDR3nt: TGTGCCAGTAAAGGACAGGGCTCTGAAGCTTTCTTT
j_gene: TRBJ1-2; d_gene: TRBD1; v_gene: TRBV19; abundance: few; CDR3aa: CASSTDREYFDGYTF; CDR3nt: TGTGCCAGTAGTACCGACAGGGAATATTTCGATGGCTACACCTTC
j_gene: TRBJ1-2; d_gene: TRBD1; v_gene: TRBV6-5; abundance: -; CDR3aa: CASSNGQGYGYTF; CDR3nt: TGTGCCAGCAGTAACGGACAGGGTTATGGCTACACCTTC
j_gene: TRBJ1-6; d_gene: -; v_gene: TRBV27; abundance: -; CDR3aa: CASSPLWGRENSPLHF; CDR3nt: TGTGCCAGCAGTCCCCTCTGGGGGAGGGAGAATTCACCCCTCCACTTT
j_gene: TRBJ2-7; d_gene: TRBD1; v_gene: TRBV4-1; abundance: -; CDR3aa: CASSQIIGTGGPYEQYF; CDR3nt: TGCGCCAGCAGCCAAATCATAGGGACAGGGGGCCCCTACGAGCAGTACTTC
j_gene: TRBJ1-1; d_gene: -; v_gene: TRBV10-3; abundance: -; CDR3aa: CAISPPSRGENTEAFF; CDR3nt: TGTGCCATCAGTCCCCCAAGTCGGGGGGAGAACACTGAAGCTTTCTTT
j_gene: TRBJ1-2; d_gene: -; v_gene: TRBV15; abundance: -; CDR3aa: CATSPSRAAYGYTF; CDR3nt: TGTGCCACTTCGCCGTCCAGGGCGGCCTATGGCTACACCTTC
j_gene: TRBJ1-1; d_gene: -; v_gene: TRBV27; abundance: -; CDR3aa: CASRPHAGSNTEAFF; CDR3nt: TGTGCGAGCCGACCACATGCAGGGTCGAACACTGAAGCTTTCTTT
j_gene: TRBJ1-3; d_gene: -; v_gene: TRBV10-1; abundance: -; CDR3aa: CASSAESPGSGNTIYF; CDR3nt: TGCGCCAGCAGTGCCGAATCGCCGGGTTCTGGAAACACCATATATTTT
j_gene: TRBJ1-2; d_gene: -; v_gene: TRBV27; abundance: -; CDR3aa: CASSSGQNYGYTF; CDR3nt: TGTGCCAGCAGTTCCGGACAGAACTATGGCTACACCTTC
j_gene: TRBJ2-3; d_gene: -; v_gene: TRBV18; abundance: -; CDR3aa: CASSLAGGPGDVQYF; CDR3nt: TGTGCCAGCTCACTGGCCGGGGGGCCCGGAGACGTGCAGTATTTT
j_gene: TRBJ1-1; d_gene: -; v_gene: TRBV13; abundance: -; CDR3aa: CASSEGLTPGAFF; CDR3nt: TGTGCCAGCAGCGAAGGTTTGACCCCAGGGGCTTTCTTT
j_gene: TRBJ2-5; d_gene: TRBD2; v_gene: TRBV2; abundance: few; CDR3aa: CASSAGGGFQETQYF; CDR3nt: TGTGCCAGCAGTGCGGGCGGGGGGTTCCAAGAGACCCAGTACTTC